This T cell receptor (beta chain) was recorded in a study of T-cell memory formation after mild COVID-19 listed by TCRdb under 2021. Regarding the study in general: TCR sequence clusters from the two donors were largely donor specific. In a couple of donors, T-cell clones that expanded and contracted after mild COVID-19 were followed by sequencing TCRalpha and TCRbeta repertoires longitudinally. The cohort comprised two young, previously healthy adult volunteers, one female and one male.

Counted from cysteine to phenylalanine, this CDR3 has 14 amino acids. Only the CDR3 DNA stays, 42 bases, in frame from base 1. V is pared back by 2 bases and J by 2 bases, with 11 bases lying between the germline termini. CDR1 and CDR2 (SGHRS, YFSETQ) derive from the germline V gene. Details on this clonotype: Its antigen remains undetermined. Base qualities are not recorded, but no much larger clone differs from it by a single base.

The sequencer listed for this sample is Illumina NovaSeq 6000. TCRalpha and TCRbeta cDNA libraries were built by 5'RACE with constant-segment primers, adding sample barcodes and unique molecular identifiers. RNA was extracted from every sample with Trizol reagent. Amplification of the libraries took two PCR steps, and the second step added a second sample barcode plus Illumina TruSeq adapters. Libraries were sequenced on an Illumina NovaSeq with 2 x 150 bp paired-end reads. As for the authors' bioinformatics: The reads were demultiplexed and collapsed into UMI-guided consensus sequences using migec v1.2.7. Using mixcr v2.1.11, UMI consensuses were aligned to TRA and TRB V and J templates and then assembled into clonotypes. A clonotype was counted as expanded or contracted only if both edgeR and NoisET called the change significant, with noise models trained on biological replicates. For edgeR calls, the cutoffs were a false discovery rate-adjusted p below 0.01 and a log2 fold-change threshold of 1. As an exploratory analysis of dynamics, max-normalized trajectories of the 1000 most abundant clonotypes were examined by PCA with hierarchical clustering. Each responding clone was given a CD4 or CD8 phenotype based on the CD4+ and CD8+ repertoires, which had been sequenced separately. TCRdb applied fastp at Q25 and MiXCR to the public reads, then kept only in-frame beta chains. Records with the same CDR3 protein are collapsed into one entry carrying the most frequent genes and DNA. These V and J calls rely on TCRdb rather than the paper's analysis. This sample has approximately 580,000 distinct CDR3 sequences in its table, and around 21% of those were observed once. The top ten clonotypes cover approximately 12% of the sample.

Points the paper makes about the study in general: The study covered only two mild cases, and larger cohorts including severe cases with pre-infection samples were considered necessary. Some responding clones were found in pre-infection memory, which suggests that pre-existing cross-reactive memory T cells took part in the SARS-CoV-2 response. Contracting CD4+ clones appeared mostly in the CM and EM memory subsets, whereas CD8+ clones were enriched in EMRA. Whether the second-wave clones peaking on day 37 were SARS-CoV-2 specific was not confirmed. Clones that contracted from day 15 to 85 showed balanced CD4/CD8 phenotypes, whereas a second wave of clones that expanded from day 15 to 37 leaned towards CD4+.

Ficoll-Paque density gradient centrifugation was used to isolate PBMCs. The sequenced sample was PBMCs or a T cell subset sorted from them (not recorded which). This clonotype was obtained from an adult woman who had mild COVID-19 (a few samples of this study predate the infection). The sample titles of this study are shuffled in the database, so cell type and time point are left out; the donor was told from shared clones. Recombination linked TRBV5-1 to TRBJ2-7; a tentative D call is TRBD1 (5 bases match). The CDR3 region has the sequence CASSFTGLAYEQYF. The DNA sequence is TGCGCCAGCAGCTTTACAGGCCTGGCCTACGAGCAGTACTTC.